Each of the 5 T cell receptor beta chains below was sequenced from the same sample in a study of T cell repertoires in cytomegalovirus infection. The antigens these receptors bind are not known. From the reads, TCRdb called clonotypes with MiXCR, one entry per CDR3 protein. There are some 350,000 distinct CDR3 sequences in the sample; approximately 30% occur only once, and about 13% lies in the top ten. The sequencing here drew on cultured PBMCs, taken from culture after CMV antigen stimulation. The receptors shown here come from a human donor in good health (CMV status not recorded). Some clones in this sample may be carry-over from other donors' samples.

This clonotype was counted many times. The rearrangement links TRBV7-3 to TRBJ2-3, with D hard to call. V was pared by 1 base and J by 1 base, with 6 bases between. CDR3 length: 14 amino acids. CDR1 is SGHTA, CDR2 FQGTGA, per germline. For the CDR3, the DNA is TGTGCCAGCAGCTTAAATGGGGGCACAGATACGCAGTATTTT. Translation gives CASSLNGGTDTQYF.

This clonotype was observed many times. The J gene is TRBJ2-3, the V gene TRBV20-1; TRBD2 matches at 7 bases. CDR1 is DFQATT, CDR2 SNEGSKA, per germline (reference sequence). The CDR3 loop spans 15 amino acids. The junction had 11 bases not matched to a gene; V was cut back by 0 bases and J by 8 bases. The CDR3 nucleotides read TGCAGTGCTAGAGATTGGGCTAGCGGAACCGGTACGCAGTATTTT. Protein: CSARDWASGTGTQYF.

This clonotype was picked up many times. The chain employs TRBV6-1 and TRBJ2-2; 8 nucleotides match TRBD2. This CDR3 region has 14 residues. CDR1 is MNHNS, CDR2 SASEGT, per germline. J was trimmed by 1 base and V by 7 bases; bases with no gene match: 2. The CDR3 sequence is CASKSGRNTGELFF. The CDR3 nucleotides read TGTGCCAGCAAAAGCGGGAGGAACACCGGGGAGCTGTTTTTT.

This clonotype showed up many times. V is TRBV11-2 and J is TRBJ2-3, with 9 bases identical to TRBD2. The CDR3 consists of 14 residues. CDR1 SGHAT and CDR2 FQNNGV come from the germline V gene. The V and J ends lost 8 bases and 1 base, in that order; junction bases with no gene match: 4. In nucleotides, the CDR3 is TGTGCCAGCGGGACTAGCCTAGGCACAGATACGCAGTATTTT. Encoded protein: CASGTSLGTDTQYF.

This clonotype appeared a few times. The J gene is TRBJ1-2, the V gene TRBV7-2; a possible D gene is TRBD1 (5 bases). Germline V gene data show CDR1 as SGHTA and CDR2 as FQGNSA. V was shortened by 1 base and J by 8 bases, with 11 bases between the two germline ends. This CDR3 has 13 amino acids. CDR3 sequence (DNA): TGTGCCAGCAGCTTAGATCAGGGAGGCGGCTACACCTTC. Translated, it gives CASSLDQGGGYTF. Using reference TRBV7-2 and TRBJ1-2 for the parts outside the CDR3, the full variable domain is GAGVSQSPSNKVTEKGKDVELRCDPISGHTALYWYRQSLGQGLEFLIYFQGNSAPDKSGLPSDRFSAERTGGSVSTLTIQRTQQEDSAVYLCASSLDQGGGYTFGSGTRLTVV.